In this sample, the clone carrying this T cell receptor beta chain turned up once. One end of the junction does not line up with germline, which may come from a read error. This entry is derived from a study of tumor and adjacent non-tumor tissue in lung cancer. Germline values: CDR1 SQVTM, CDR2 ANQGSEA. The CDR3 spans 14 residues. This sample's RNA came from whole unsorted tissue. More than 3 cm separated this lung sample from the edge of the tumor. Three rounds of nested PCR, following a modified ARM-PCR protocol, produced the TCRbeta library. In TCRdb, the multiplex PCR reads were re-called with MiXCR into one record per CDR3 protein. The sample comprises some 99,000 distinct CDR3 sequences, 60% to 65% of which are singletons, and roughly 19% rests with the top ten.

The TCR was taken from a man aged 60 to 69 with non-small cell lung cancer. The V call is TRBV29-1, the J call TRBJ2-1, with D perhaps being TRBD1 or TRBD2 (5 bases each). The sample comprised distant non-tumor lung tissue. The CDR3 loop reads CSVASGRADGEPFF. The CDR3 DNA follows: TGCAGCGTTGCTTCGGGACGGGCGGATGGTGAGCCGTTCTTC.